This entry lists 32 T cell receptor beta chains sequenced from one sample in a study of beta chain features in type 1 diabetes. Findings and limits, study-wide: All four CD4+ subsets from Type 1 diabetes patients carried moderately but significantly shorter TCRB CDR3s.

No antigen is known for these receptors. The entirety of the isolated RNA underwent reverse transcription, so expressed TCRB transcripts were sequenced. TCRdb's table, derived via immunoSEQ multiplex PCR, lists solely in-frame clones and lacks some. This sample carries about 29,000 clones, roughly three fifths of them seen once, and the ten largest clones take about 1.5%. The sequenced sample was Tregs from blood. Receptors originate from a woman aged 18-29 years with type 1 diabetes.

This clone was counted once. CDR3 coding DNA: TGTGCCAGCAGTCCCAGGGGACCGTATAGCAATCAGCCCCAGCATTTT. Translation: CASSPRGPYSNQPQHF. V gene TRBV2 combines with J gene TRBJ1-5; weak D call: TRBD1 (6 bases). V was trimmed by 5 bases and J by 0 bases, leaving 14 bases between them. CDR3 length equals 16 residues. Germline CDR1 reads SNHLY; CDR2 reads FYNNEI.

This clone has more than one count but fewer than ten. The chain has TRBV4-2 and TRBJ2-7; 7 nucleotides agree with TRBD1. Germline V lookup: CDR1 LGHNA, CDR2 YNFKEQ. J lost 6 bases, V lost 2 bases, and 7 bases had no gene match. The CDR3 loop spans 14 amino acids. This CDR3 is CASSQTRQGREQYF. The CDR3 coding sequence is TGTGCCAGCAGCCAAACCAGACAGGGACGCGAGCAGTACTTC.

The rearrangement uses TRBV9 and TRBJ1-2, with 8 bases identical to TRBD1. Germline CDR1 and CDR2: SGDLS and YYNGEE. The V segment lost 0 bases and the J segment 4 bases; nucleotides outside the gene matches: 5. The CDR3 sequence is 15 residues long. The CDR3 sequence is CASSVGRGRSYGYTF. CDR3 nucleotide sequence: TGTGCCAGCAGCGTAGGCAGGGGGCGCAGCTATGGCTACACCTTC.

The chain links TRBV11-2 to TRBJ2-1; 7 positions match TRBD2. V lost 0 bases, J lost 4 bases, and 9 bases stayed unmatched. Per the germline V gene, CDR1 is SGHAT and CDR2 is FQNNGV. The CDR3 has 17 residues. The CDR3 protein is CASSLELASTGYNEQFF. The CDR3 nucleotides read TGTGCCAGCAGCTTAGAACTAGCGAGTACTGGATACAATGAGCAGTTCTTC. The variable domain in full, completed from reference TRBV11-2 and TRBJ2-1, reads EAGVAQSPRYKIIEKRQSVAFWCNPISGHATLYWYQQILGQGPKLLIQFQNNGVVDDSQLPKDRFSAERLKGVDSTLKIQPAKLEDSAVYLCASSLELASTGYNEQFFGPGTRLTVL.

The rearrangement joins TRBV19 to TRBJ2-1; tentatively, D is TRBD1 (7 bases). Trimming left V 6 bases short and J 7 bases short, with 22 bases between. The CDR3 runs to 16 residues. In germline, CDR1 is LNHDA, CDR2 SQIVND (reference sequence). The CDR3 DNA sequence: TGTGCCAGTAGAGCCAGGGGGGAAAAGGGCCTGAATGAGCAGTTCTTC. Protein sequence: CASRARGEKGLNEQFF.

The table lists this clone with a few counts. The chain combines TRBV19 with TRBJ2-1; perhaps TRBD2 as D (5 bases). Germline V gene lookup returns CDR1 LNHDA and CDR2 SQIVND (reference sequence). V was shortened by 5 bases and J by 3 bases, with 11 bases between the two germline ends. This CDR3 has 14 residues. The CDR3 is CASSWASRYNEQFF. CDR3 bases: TGTGCCAGTAGTTGGGCTAGCCGCTACAATGAGCAGTTCTTC.

The CDR3 sequence: CSVENSNYGYTF. DNA for the CDR3: TGCAGCGTTGAGAACAGTAACTATGGCTACACCTTC. The V gene is TRBV29-1, the J gene TRBJ1-2, with D unclear. Germline assignment: CDR1 SQVTM and CDR2 ANQGSEA. The length of the CDR3 is 12 residues. Trimming removed 3 bases at V and 1 base at J, with 6 bases between.

The chain employs TRBV2 and TRBJ1-4; 10 nucleotides align to TRBD1. Germline V CDR1 and CDR2: SNHLY, FYNNEI. The V segment lost 4 bases and the J segment 7 bases; nucleotides outside the gene matches: 0. This CDR3 spans 13 amino acids. CDR3 sequence reads: CASSGQGAEKLFF. Here the CDR3 DNA reads TGTGCCAGCAGTGGACAGGGGGCTGAAAAACTGTTTTTT. The whole variable domain, filled in from reference TRBV2 and TRBJ1-4, reads EPEVTQTPSHQVTQMGQEVILRCVPISNHLYFYWYRQILGQKVEFLVSFYNNEISEKSEIFDDQFSVERPDGSNFTLKIRSTKLEDSAMYFCASSGQGAEKLFFGSGTQLSVL.

The gene calls are TRBV28 and TRBJ2-7; 9 nucleotides agree with TRBD1. The CDR3 contains 15 residues. With V trimmed by 2 bases and J by 2 bases, 4 bases remained unmatched. The V gene's germline CDR1 is MDHEN and CDR2 SYDVKM. CDR3 residues: CASSLAGTGTYEQYF. CDR3 bases: TGTGCCAGCAGTTTAGCCGGGACAGGGACCTACGAGCAGTACTTC.

The CDR3 DNA reads as TGTGCCAGCAGTGGCCGGACTAGCGGGAGGGGGGAGACCCAGTACTTC. As protein: CASSGRTSGRGETQYF. V usage is TRBV6-1 and J usage is TRBJ2-5, with TRBD2 matching over 15 bases. The germline CDR1 and CDR2 sequences are MNHNS and SASEGT. After removal of 4 bases from V and 5 bases from J, the junction contained 5 bases not matched to a gene. The CDR3 length is 16 residues.

V gene TRBV7-8 combines with J gene TRBJ2-7; tentative D call: TRBD2 (6 bases). CDR1 is SGHVS, CDR2 FQNEAQ, per germline. The CDR3 contains 16 residues. V lost 5 bases and J 3 bases, leaving 20 bases between the germline ends. In nucleotides, the CDR3 is TGTGCCAGCAGCCGCCTAGGGGCTAGCGTAAACTACGAGCAGTACGTC. It yields the protein CASSRLGASVNYEQYV.

CDR3 DNA sequence: TGTGCCAGCAGTGAACCGGGGGGGATCGGAAAACTGTTTTTT. Protein product: CASSEPGGIGKLFF. The chain couples TRBV2 to TRBJ1-4; TRBD1 might be the D (5 bases). From germline, CDR1 is SNHLY and CDR2 FYNNEI. There are 14 residues in the CDR3. Trimming shortened V by 2 bases and J by 10 bases, and 14 bases separated the two germline ends.

This clone was found once. This CDR3 reads CATMWGGGNYGYTF. The DNA for the CDR3 is TGTGCCACCATGTGGGGAGGGGGAAACTATGGCTACACCTTC. The chain combines TRBV10-3 with TRBJ1-2; TRBD1 might be the D (6 bases). The V end was cut by 10 bases, the J end by 2 bases, with 17 bases between. The germline V gene encodes CDR1 ENHRY and CDR2 SYGVKD. CDR3 length: 14 amino acids.

The V call is TRBV6-1, the J call TRBJ1-5; TRBD1 might be the D (5 bases). Germline V gene sequence: CDR1 MNHNS, CDR2 SASEGT. V lost 1 base and J lost 11, with 18 bases in between. The CDR3 extends over 15 amino acids. CDR3 sequence: CASSEEVAGRTAQHF. The CDR3 coding sequence is TGTGCCAGCAGTGAAGAGGTCGCAGGGCGAACGGCCCAGCATTTT.

There are a few counts of this clone. This sequence joins TRBV27 and TRBJ1-4, with 7 bases lining up with TRBD1. The CDR3 has 16 amino acids. Germline CDR1 is MNHEY and CDR2 is SMNVEV (reference sequence). J lost 2 bases, V lost 4 bases, and 7 bases had no gene match. The CDR3 coding sequence is TGTGCCAGCAGTTCTCGTAACAGGGGCACTAATGAAAAACTGTTTTTT. As protein: CASSSRNRGTNEKLFF.

This clone was recorded a few times. Written as DNA, the CDR3 is TGTGCCAGCAGCTTATATGGGGGAGGTGAGACCCAGTACTTC. Amino acids: CASSLYGGGETQYF. This chain connects TRBV7-2 to TRBJ2-5; perhaps TRBD2 as D (6 bases). The germline gives CDR1 SGHTA, CDR2 FQGNSA. The V gene lost 2 bases and the J gene lost 5 bases, with 12 bases spanning the gap. The CDR3 sequence is 14 residues long.

V usage is TRBV7-2 and J usage is TRBJ2-7, with 9 bases aligning to TRBD2. Losses at the gene ends were 1 base for V and 3 bases for J; bases not matched to a gene: 4. Germline values: CDR1 SGHTA, CDR2 FQGNSA. The CDR3 contains 15 residues. In DNA form, the CDR3 reads TGTGCCAGCAGCTTAGTGGCTAGCGGGGACTACGAGCAGTACTTC. Encoded protein: CASSLVASGDYEQYF.

The chain combines TRBV7-2 with TRBJ2-3, with 9 positions matching TRBD2. V was pared by 5 bases and J by 7 bases, with 7 bases of the junction left unmatched. The length of the CDR3 is 14 residues. CDR1 is SGHTA, CDR2 FQGNSA, per germline. For the CDR3, the DNA is TGTGCCAGCAGCCCCCCTAGCGGGAAATATACGCAGTATTTT. This codes for CASSPPSGKYTQYF. Using reference TRBV7-2 and TRBJ2-3 for the parts outside the CDR3, the full variable domain is GAGVSQSPSNKVTEKGKDVELRCDPISGHTALYWYRQSLGQGLEFLIYFQGNSAPDKSGLPSDRFSAERTGGSVSTLTIQRTQQEDSAVYLCASSPPSGKYTQYFGPGTRLTVL.

A single count supports this clone. The chain uses TRBV28 and TRBJ1-3; D gene unclear. The CDR3 consists of 16 residues. V dropped 3 bases and J dropped 0 bases, with 12 bases sitting between them. Germline CDR1 MDHEN, CDR2 SYDVKM. The DNA of the CDR3 is TGTGCCAGCAGTTTGCACAACACAGCCTCTGGAAACACCATATATTTT. Protein: CASSLHNTASGNTIYF. Supplemented by reference TRBV28 and TRBJ1-3, the full variable domain reads DVKVTQSSRYLVKRTGEKVFLECVQDMDHENMFWYRQDPGLGLRLIYFSYDVKMKEKGDIPEGYSVSREKKERFSLILESASTNQTSMYLCASSLHNTASGNTIYFGEGSWLTVV.

This chain uses TRBV7-2 with TRBJ2-5; D remains unclear. Germline values: CDR1 SGHTA, CDR2 FQGNSA. V was pared by 2 bases and J by 3 bases, with 4 bases between. The CDR3 covers 12 residues. The CDR3 spells CASSLHEETQYF. CDR3 nucleotide sequence: TGTGCCAGCAGCTTACATGAAGAGACCCAGTACTTC.

This clone is a singleton in its sample. In DNA form, the CDR3 reads TGCAGCCCGACGGGGGAGACCCAGTACTTC. Translated, it gives CSPTGETQYF. The chain recombines TRBV20-1 with TRBJ2-5; tentative D call: TRBD2 (5 bases). The CDR3 extends over 10 amino acids. Germline CDR1 is DFQATT and CDR2 is SNEGSKA (reference sequence).

The chain has TRBV29-1 and TRBJ2-3; possible D gene TRBD2, 5 bases. The germline V gene has CDR1 SQVTM and CDR2 ANQGSEA. Trimming cost V 8 bases and J 2 bases, with 14 bases left between them. The CDR3 spans 13 residues. The DNA of the CDR3 is TGCAGCACACGCTGGGAGCACACAGATACGCAGTATTTT. Translation gives CSTRWEHTDTQYF.

Written as DNA, the CDR3 is TGTGCCAGCAGCGATTTTGTGGGGGGACTTTATGGTGTGGGCACCGGGGAGCTGTTTTTT. It encodes CASSDFVGGLYGVGTGELFF. The V and J genes are TRBV21-1 and TRBJ2-2; TRBD2 is taken as the D call from the table, unchecked against the DNA. TRBV21-1 is assigned pseudogene status. CDR3 length equals 20 residues.

This clone was recorded only once. V is TRBV10-1 and J is TRBJ2-3; 7 bases align to TRBD2. This CDR3 spans 15 amino acids. V lost 6 bases, J lost 0 bases, and 6 bases stayed unmatched. Germline CDR1 and CDR2: WNHNN and SYGVQD (reference sequence). The CDR3 DNA reads TGCGCCAGCAGGCATCAGCGGGATAGCACAGATACGCAGTATTTT. Encoded protein: CASRHQRDSTDTQYF.

This clone was detected only a few times. The V gene is TRBV30, the J gene TRBJ2-1; 11 nucleotides align to TRBD2. V lost 5 bases to trimming and J lost 9 bases; unmatched junction nucleotides: 9. Germline lookup yields CDR1 GTSNPN and CDR2 SVGIG (reference sequence). CDR3 length: 14 residues. CDR3 loop: CAWGLGLAVSEQFF. CDR3 in DNA: TGTGCCTGGGGGTTGGGACTAGCGGTTAGTGAGCAGTTCTTC.

The rearrangement uses TRBV23-1 and TRBJ1-1; unclear D gene. TRBV23-1 is noted as an ORF with a role that remains uncertain. Trimming shortened V by 0 bases and J by 6 bases, and 11 bases separated the two germline ends. The CDR3 extends over 14 amino acids. The CDR3: CASSQSPNGAEAFF. In DNA form, the CDR3 reads TGCGCCAGCAGTCAATCCCCCAACGGGGCTGAAGCTTTCTTT.

The chain joins TRBV5-1 to TRBJ2-6; possibly TRBD1 for D (6 bases). V shed 1 base and J shed 0 bases, with 14 bases lying between them. This CDR3 is built from 18 residues. CDR1 and CDR2 (germline): SGHRS, YFSETQ. The CDR3 loop is CASSLYPGAPSGANVLTF. CDR3 nucleotides: TGCGCCAGCAGCTTGTATCCAGGGGCGCCCTCTGGGGCCAACGTCCTGACTTTC. Variable domain in full (rest from reference TRBV5-1 and TRBJ2-6): KAGVTQTPRYLIKTRGQQVTLSCSPISGHRSVSWYQQTPGQGLQFLFEYFSETQRNKGNFPGRFSGRQFSNSRSEMNVSTLELGDSALYLCASSLYPGAPSGANVLTFGAGSRLTVL.

The chain uses TRBV6-5 and TRBJ2-2; 10 bases fit TRBD2. Germline V gives CDR1 MNHEY, CDR2 SVGAGI. The CDR3 has 15 amino acids. The V gene end was trimmed by 5 bases and the J gene end by 3 bases; junction bases not matched to a gene: 3. The CDR3 is CASSSGRVYTGELFF. The CDR3 nucleotides are TGTGCCAGCAGTAGCGGGAGGGTGTACACCGGGGAGCTGTTTTTT.

This clone has just a few counts. Written as DNA, the CDR3 is TGTGCCAGCAGTGAACGGCAGGGGCGGTCTACTAGCGGGAGGTCTGAGCAGTTCTTC. Protein: CASSERQGRSTSGRSEQFF. The chain couples TRBV2 to TRBJ2-1; 12 bases align to TRBD2. Germline lookup yields CDR1 SNHLY and CDR2 FYNNEI. The J segment lost 9 bases and the V segment lost 2 bases, leaving 17 bases of the junction unmatched. The CDR3 totals 19 residues.

This clone showed up just a few times. The chain has TRBV18 and TRBJ1-1, with D perhaps matching TRBD1 (6 bases). Trimming shortened V by 3 bases and J by 0 bases, and 14 bases separated the two germline ends. Germline loops: CDR1 KGHSH, CDR2 LQKENI. The CDR3 contains 16 residues. The DNA for the CDR3 is TGTGCCAGCTCACCGCTCGCGACAGGCGTGAACACTGAAGCTTTCTTT. Protein sequence: CASSPLATGVNTEAFF.

The chain combines TRBV4-1 with TRBJ2-5, with TRBD2 matching over 7 bases. Judging by the DNA end, TRBJ2-7 fits better; the J call may be wrong. CDR3 length: 15 residues. CDR1 MGHRA and CDR2 YSYEKL come from the germline V gene. The CDR3 loop is CASSQSVGGPYEQYF. The CDR3 region has the DNA TGCGCCAGCAGCCAATCGGTGGGAGGGCCCTACGAGCAGTACTTC.

This sequence joins TRBV18 and TRBJ1-5; D gene unclear. Germline lookup yields CDR1 KGHSH and CDR2 LQKENI. Trimming pared 3 bases from V and 3 bases from J, leaving 18 bases between. The length of the CDR3 is 17 residues. CDR3 protein: CASSPSLGGRDNQPQHF. In DNA, the CDR3 is TGTGCCAGCTCACCCTCCCTTGGAGGTAGGGACAATCAGCCCCAGCATTTT.